This passage covers 26 T cell receptor beta chains from one sample sequenced in a study of blood T cell repertoires in COVID-19. Libraries were prepared by immunoSEQ multiplex PCR; TCRdb keeps only in-frame clonotypes and omits some of them. The table records a few hundred thousand clones, roughly 91% of them present only once. The sample taken for sequencing was peripheral blood. The receptors come from a man aged 30-40 years with acute or convalescent COVID-19.

This clone was observed a few times. The chain couples TRBV28 to TRBJ1-3, with 9 bases fitting TRBD1. The CDR3 length is 18 residues. CDR1 is MDHEN and CDR2 is SYDVKM in the germline V gene. V gave up 6 bases and J gave up 4 bases; unmatched junction bases: 16. CDR3 sequence: CASRRPRPGTGTGNTIYF. CDR3 DNA sequence: TGTGCCAGCAGGCGACCACGTCCCGGGACAGGGACAGGAAACACCATATATTTT.

The CDR3 loop is CASSQGLPNTGELFF. The DNA of the CDR3 is TGTGCCAGCAGCCAGGGACTACCGAACACCGGGGAGCTGTTTTTT. The V call is TRBV5-4, the J call TRBJ2-2; 7 bases match TRBD2. This CDR3 is 15 amino acids long. Germline V CDR1 and CDR2: SGHNT, YYREEE (reference sequence). The ends lost 4 bases at V and 0 bases at J; junction bases unmatched: 3.

V usage is TRBV7-9 and J usage is TRBJ1-4; TRBD1 matches 7 bases. This CDR3 region has 16 residues. With 5 bases clipped from V and 5 bases from J, the junction kept 11 bases outside the gene matches. CDR1 and CDR2 from the germline V gene are SEHNR and FQNEAQ (reference sequence). The CDR3 here is CASSPNPGQKNEKLFF. CDR3 coding DNA: TGTGCCAGCAGCCCCAATCCGGGACAGAAAAATGAAAAACTGTTTTTT.

This sequence joins TRBV19 and TRBJ1-1; D is ambiguous. The CDR3 covers 13 residues. Trimming stripped 7 bases from V and 1 base from J, with 10 bases between. The germline V gene encodes CDR1 LNHDA and CDR2 SQIVND (reference sequence). CDR3 bases: TGTGCCAGTACCGCTCGGAGGAACACTGAAGCTTTCTTT. As protein: CASTARRNTEAFF.

As regards this clone: This sample includes further DNA sequences coding for the same CDR3. This chain joins TRBV9 and TRBJ1-1, with TRBD1 identical over 8 bases. Germline V gives CDR1 SGDLS, CDR2 YYNGEE. The V gene end was trimmed by 3 bases and the J gene end by 4 bases; junction bases not matched to a gene: 5. The CDR3 length is 14 residues. The CDR3 spells CASSAQGGGTEAFF. The DNA of the CDR3 is TGTGCCAGCAGCGCACAGGGGGGGGGCACTGAAGCTTTCTTT.

The V and J genes are TRBV5-1 and TRBJ2-1; 7 nucleotides match TRBD1. CDR1 is SGHRS and CDR2 is YFSETQ in the germline V gene. Unmatched junction bases numbered 6, after V lost 6 bases and J lost 0 bases. This CDR3 spans 15 amino acids. The CDR3 loop is CASTVPGGSYNEQFF. CDR3 coding DNA: TGCGCCAGCACCGTGCCAGGGGGCTCCTACAATGAGCAGTTCTTC.

The rearrangement joins TRBV19 to TRBJ2-1, with D possibly TRBD1 on 6 matching bases. Trimming left V 4 bases short and J 9 bases short, with 19 bases between. Germline CDR1 and CDR2: LNHDA and SQIVND (reference sequence). The CDR3 runs to 15 residues. The CDR3 protein is CASSRGPEPHTEQFF. CDR3 nucleotide sequence: TGTGCCAGTAGTAGGGGGCCCGAACCCCACACTGAGCAGTTCTTC.

This clone appeared a single time. The chain recombines TRBV10-3 with TRBJ1-1, with D possibly matching TRBD1 (5 bases). This CDR3 comprises 15 residues. Trimming took off 2 bases at V and 3 bases at J, with 13 bases between the two ends. Germline V lookup: CDR1 ENHRY, CDR2 SYGVKD. The CDR3 here is CAISEGRGLYTEAFF. The CDR3 DNA is TGTGCCATCAGTGAGGGGAGGGGCCTTTACACTGAAGCTTTCTTT.

This clone was detected once. Here the CDR3 DNA reads TGTGCCAGCAGCTTGTCGGCAGGGGTTAACTATGGCTACACCTTC. Translated: CASSLSAGVNYGYTF. The chain couples TRBV5-4 to TRBJ1-2; TRBD1 might be the D (6 bases). The length of the CDR3 is 15 residues. From germline, CDR1 is SGHNT and CDR2 YYREEE (reference sequence). V lost 1 base to trimming and J lost 1 base, with 11 bases between them. Combining the CDR3 with reference TRBV5-4 and TRBJ1-2 gives the whole variable domain ETGVTQSPTHLIKTRGQQVTLRCSSQSGHNTVSWYQQALGQGPQFIFQYYREEENGRGNFPPRFSGLQFPNYSSELNVNALELDDSALYLCASSLSAGVNYGYTFGSGTRLTVV.

The J gene is TRBJ2-3, the V gene TRBV7-9; TRBD2 agrees at 10 bases. Trimming at V came to 5 bases and at J to 7 bases, leaving 12 bases not matched to a gene. The CDR3 runs 16 residues. In germline, CDR1 is SEHNR, CDR2 FQNEAQ (reference sequence). Written as DNA, the CDR3 is TGTGCCAGCAGCCCACTAAGCGGGAGGGCCATTAATACGCAGTATTTT. Amino acid sequence: CASSPLSGRAINTQYF. Looking up the rest from reference TRBV7-9 and TRBJ2-3 gives the full variable domain: DTGVSQNPRHKITKRGQNVTFRCDPISEHNRLYWYRQTLGQGPEFLTYFQNEAQLEKSRLLSDRFSAERPKGSFSTLEIQRTEQGDSAMYLCASSPLSGRAINTQYFGPGTRLTVL.

The CDR3 spells CASSQDLSGRAANEQFF. The CDR3 DNA sequence: TGTGCCAGCAGCCAAGATTTGAGCGGGAGGGCCGCTAATGAGCAGTTCTTC. The genes are TRBV4-2 and TRBJ2-1, with 10 bases lining up with TRBD2. The CDR3 is 17 amino acids. Germline V CDR1 and CDR2: LGHNA, YNFKEQ. V shed 0 bases, J shed 7 bases, and the junction held 9 bases outside the gene matches.

This clone has only a few counts. The rearrangement uses TRBV4-1 and TRBJ2-1, with 8 bases lining up with TRBD1. Germline CDR1 MGHRA, CDR2 YSYEKL. This CDR3 contains 15 residues. The ends lost 3 bases at V and 8 bases at J; junction bases unmatched: 9. CDR3 nucleotide sequence: TGCGCCAGCAGCCATCGAGACAGGGGTCGGGATGAGCAGTTCTTC. Its translation is CASSHRDRGRDEQFF.

V is TRBV5-1 and J is TRBJ2-1, with D possibly matching TRBD1 (6 bases). Germline V CDR1 and CDR2: SGHRS, YFSETQ. Trimming took 0 bases from V and 5 from J, leaving 18 bases between them. This CDR3 comprises 17 residues. In nucleotides, the CDR3 is TGCGCCAGCAGCTTGGGCATAAATGGACAGCAGGACAATGAGCAGTTCTTC. This encodes CASSLGINGQQDNEQFF.

The rearrangement links TRBV2 to TRBJ2-7, with a possible D match to TRBD2 (5 bases). CDR1 and CDR2 (germline): SNHLY, FYNNEI. The CDR3 is 12 residues long. The ends were cut back, 3 bases at V and 3 bases at J, with 6 bases in the middle. CDR3 DNA sequence: TGTGCCAGCAGTGAGGACTTCTACGAGCAGTACTTC. Translating gives CASSEDFYEQYF. Based on the CDR3 plus reference TRBV2 and TRBJ2-7, the full variable domain is EPEVTQTPSHQVTQMGQEVILRCVPISNHLYFYWYRQILGQKVEFLVSFYNNEISEKSEIFDDQFSVERPDGSNFTLKIRSTKLEDSAMYFCASSEDFYEQYFGPGTRLTVT.

The chain is built from TRBV28 and TRBJ2-7; 8 positions agree with TRBD1. CDR3 size: 13 residues. The junction had 10 bases not matched to a gene; V was cut back by 5 bases and J by 10 bases. CDR1 is MDHEN and CDR2 is SYDVKM in the germline V gene. CDR3 sequence reads: CASSQDRVREQYF. The CDR3 DNA follows: TGTGCCAGCAGTCAGGACAGGGTCAGAGAACAGTACTTC.

As concerns this clone: Germline and junction disagree at one end, which may indicate a read error. The chain employs TRBV7-7 and TRBJ2-3; 7 bases are shared with TRBD2. This CDR3 has 16 residues. In germline, CDR1 is SSHAT, CDR2 FNYEAQ (reference sequence). The CDR3 DNA reads TGTGCTAGCAGCCCACCCCCGGGGCCGGGAGGCGATACGCAGTATTTT. This codes for CASSPPPGPGGDTQYF. Looking up the rest from reference TRBV7-7 and TRBJ2-3 gives the full variable domain: GAGVSQSPRYKVTKRGQDVTLRCDPISSHATLYWYQQALGQGPEFLTYFNYEAQPDKSGLPSDRFSAERPEGSISTLTIQRTEQRDSAMYRCASSPPPGPGGDTQYFGPGTRLTVL.

The rearrangement links TRBV7-6 to TRBJ2-6; no clear D. V was shortened by 5 bases and J by 0 bases, with 14 bases between the two germline ends. CDR1 is SGHVS and CDR2 is FNYEAQ in the germline V gene. The CDR3 covers 17 residues. CDR3 amino acids: CASSPRLSSSGANVLTF. The CDR3, as DNA: TGTGCCAGCAGCCCCCGTCTGAGTAGCTCTGGGGCCAACGTCCTGACTTTC.

This clone was counted a single time. The sample contains more than one DNA sequence encoding this CDR3. V is TRBV9 and J is TRBJ1-5; the match to TRBD1 covers 8 bases. The ends lost 0 bases at V and 6 bases at J; junction bases unmatched: 2. CDR1 and CDR2 (germline): SGDLS, YYNGEE. There are 14 residues in the CDR3. The CDR3 region is CASSVAGGGQPQHF. The CDR3 region has the DNA TGTGCCAGCAGCGTAGCAGGGGGCGGTCAGCCCCAGCATTTT.

The chain uses TRBV7-6 and TRBJ2-3; the match to TRBD2 covers 9 bases. Germline V lookup: CDR1 SGHVS, CDR2 FNYEAQ. The V segment lost 2 bases and the J segment 6 bases; nucleotides outside the gene matches: 6. The length of the CDR3 is 15 residues. In DNA form, the CDR3 reads TGTGCCAGCAGCTTAAAGGGAAGCGGGGGGGATACGCAGTATTTT. This sequence encodes CASSLKGSGGDTQYF. Combining the CDR3 with reference TRBV7-6 and TRBJ2-3 gives the whole variable domain GAGVSQSPRYKVTKRGQDVALRCDPISGHVSLYWYRQALGQGPEFLTYFNYEAQQDKSGLPNDRFSAERPEGSISTLTIQRTEQRDSAMYRCASSLKGSGGDTQYFGPGTRLTVL.

This clone was found once. V and J are TRBV12-3 or TRBV12-4 and TRBJ1-2; 9 positions match TRBD1. The CDR3 extends over 12 amino acids. V gave up 5 bases and J gave up 7 bases; unmatched junction bases: 2. Here the CDR3 reads CASSGDRVGYTF. CDR3 nucleotide sequence: TGTGCCAGCAGTGGGGACAGGGTTGGCTACACCTTC.

Only one count was recorded for this clone. The chain's CDR3 is CASSQGKYRGNTIYF. In DNA form, the CDR3 reads TGCGCCAGCAGCCAAGGAAAGTACAGGGGTAACACCATATATTTT. The chain employs TRBV4-1 and TRBJ1-3; 7 bases agree with TRBD1. The CDR3 extends over 15 amino acids. Germline CDR1 is MGHRA and CDR2 is YSYEKL. Trimming cost V 1 base and J 7 bases; bases outside gene matches: 7.

V and J are TRBV28 and TRBJ2-5; a weak D match, TRBD2 (5 bases). Germline V gene data show CDR1 as MDHEN and CDR2 as SYDVKM. CDR3 size: 15 residues. Trimming shortened V by 6 bases and J by 1 base, and 15 bases separated the two germline ends. The CDR3 is CASSPGWALQETQYF. CDR3 nucleotide sequence: TGTGCCAGCAGCCCGGGGTGGGCCCTCCAAGAGACCCAGTACTTC.

DNA of the CDR3: TGTGCCAGCAGCGAATTCAGTTACAATCAGCCCCAGCATTTT. This encodes CASSEFSYNQPQHF. The rearrangement joins TRBV3-1 (or the pseudogene TRBV3-2) to TRBJ1-5; D not resolved. V was cut by 5 bases and J by 3 bases, with 11 bases left in between. The CDR3 contains 14 residues. Germline V gene lookup returns CDR1 LGHDT and CDR2 YNNKEL (reference sequence).

Only one count was recorded for this clone. This chain connects TRBV4-1 to TRBJ1-3, with D hard to call. Trimming removed 4 bases from V and 4 bases from J, with 14 bases in between. This CDR3 has 15 amino acids. Germline V gene lookup returns CDR1 MGHRA and CDR2 YSYEKL. The CDR3, as DNA: TGCGCCAGCAGCCCACAGATCCTCATAGGAAACACCATATATTTT. It codes for CASSPQILIGNTIYF.

The chain couples TRBV10-3 to TRBJ1-6; a possible D gene is TRBD1 (6 bases). The CDR3 length is 13 residues. Germline values: CDR1 ENHRY, CDR2 SYGVKD. The V and J ends lost 0 bases and 14 bases respectively, with 11 bases between them. This CDR3 reads CAISESPGVTLHF. The CDR3 DNA sequence: TGTGCCATCAGTGAGTCCCCAGGGGTTACCCTCCACTTT.

The V and J genes are TRBV6-4 and TRBJ1-2, with D possibly TRBD1 on 5 matching bases. V shed 8 bases and J shed 4 bases, with 23 bases lying between them. Germline loops: CDR1 MRHNA, CDR2 SNTAGT. The CDR3 is 16 amino acids. For the CDR3, the DNA is TGTGCCAGCTCCCATCGGGGCGGGCCGGGGGTCTATGGCTACACCTTC. Translating it yields CASSHRGGPGVYGYTF.